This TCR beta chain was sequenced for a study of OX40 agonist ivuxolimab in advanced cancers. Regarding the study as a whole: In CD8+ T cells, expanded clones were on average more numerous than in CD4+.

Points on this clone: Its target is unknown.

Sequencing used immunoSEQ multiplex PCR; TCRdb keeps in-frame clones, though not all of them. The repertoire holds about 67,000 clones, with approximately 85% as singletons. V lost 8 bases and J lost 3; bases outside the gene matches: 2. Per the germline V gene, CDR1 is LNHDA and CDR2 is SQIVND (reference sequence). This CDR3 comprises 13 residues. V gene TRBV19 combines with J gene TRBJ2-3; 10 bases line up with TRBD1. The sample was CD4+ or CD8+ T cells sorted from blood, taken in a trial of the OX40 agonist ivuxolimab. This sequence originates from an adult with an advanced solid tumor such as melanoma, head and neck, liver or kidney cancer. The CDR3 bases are TGTGCCAGTGAGGGACAGGGGACAGATACGCAGTATTTT. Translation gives CASEGQGTDTQYF. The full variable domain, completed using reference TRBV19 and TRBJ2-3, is DGGITQSPKYLFRKEGQNVTLSCEQNLNHDAMYWYRQDPGQGLRLIYYSQIVNDFQKGDIAEGYSVSREKKESFPLTVTSAQKNPTAFYLCASEGQGTDTQYFGPGTRLTVL.